This T cell receptor (beta chain) was sequenced in a study of T cell responses to AZD1222 COVID-19 vaccine. General study points: Reports say nearly half of spike-specific TCRs go after unmutated variant regions. Across the whole spike, CD4 TCRs peaked at regions 160-218 and 743-854.

Trimming took off 2 bases at V and 7 bases at J, with 17 bases between the two ends. CDR1 and CDR2 from the germline V gene are GTSNPN and SVGIG (reference sequence). CDR3 size: 14 residues. The sample holds one count of this clone. Its antigen is undetermined. Profiling relied on immunoSEQ multiplex PCR, and the TCRdb table lists in-frame clones only, not all of them. The data show about 180,000 clones, 88% seen once. The source was peripheral blood, collected 28 days after the second AZD1222 dose. This TCR was sampled from an adult who received the AZD1222 COVID-19 vaccine. The chain combines TRBV30 with TRBJ1-2, with D maybe TRBD1 (6 bases). CDR3 coding DNA: TGTGCCTGGAGTAAGTGGCAACAGGGATCTGGCTACACCTTC. Protein product: CAWSKWQQGSGYTF.